This TCR beta chain derives from a study of response to subunit inactivated influenza vaccine. TCRdb analysed the RT-PCR reads with MiXCR anew, one entry per CDR3 protein. The profile shows hundreds of thousands of distinct CDR3 sequences, approximately 15% of them singletons. This clonotype was observed once. The antigen remains unidentified. Findings of the study overall: Each seasonal flu vaccination may recruit only limited new T cells, authors suggested.

The clonotype was recovered from a man between 50 and 59 years old who received an inactivated influenza vaccine. The input for sequencing was PBMCs from blood, taken approximately 15 days before vaccination.

The CDR3 reads CASMVTGQPQHF. For the CDR3, the DNA is TGTGCCAGCATGGTTACGGGTCAGCCCCAGCATTTT. V usage is TRBV28 and J usage is TRBJ1-5; D uncertain. The CDR3 runs 12 residues. V was shortened by 7 bases and J by 6 bases, with 10 bases between the two germline ends. Germline V lookup: CDR1 MDHEN, CDR2 SYDVKM.